These 21 T cell receptor beta chains were all obtained from the same sample, sequenced in a study of cytomegalovirus exposure and HLA in healthy donors. The PCR used 60 Vbeta and 13 Jbeta primers. Only in-frame clones appear in the TCRdb table, and some are missing; sequencing was by immunoSEQ multiplex PCR. The table has some 140,000 clones, about 80% seen once; the top ten hold around 1.2%. Material for sequencing was PBMCs. Receptors originate from a male donor in good health and CMV-seropositive.

The chain carries TRBV7-9 and TRBJ2-5; D perhaps matches TRBD2 (6 bases). The CDR3 totals 15 residues. Germline V gives CDR1 SEHNR, CDR2 FQNEAQ (reference sequence). Trimming pared 2 bases from V and 5 bases from J, leaving 15 bases between. The chain's CDR3 is CASSLTGSGGETQYF. The CDR3 bases are TGTGCCAGCAGCTTAACGGGATCCGGAGGGGAGACCCAGTACTTC.

V usage is TRBV27 and J usage is TRBJ2-1; D is ambiguous. The V end was cut by 3 bases, the J end by 8 bases, with 11 bases between. Looked up from germline, CDR1 is MNHEY and CDR2 is SMNVEV (reference sequence). CDR3 length equals 13 residues. The CDR3 is CASSFPSLHEQFF. The DNA of the CDR3 is TGTGCCAGCAGTTTCCCGAGTCTACATGAGCAGTTCTTC.

This clone was recorded once. The V gene is TRBV7-9, the J gene TRBJ2-5; 7 positions agree with TRBD1. This CDR3 spans 15 amino acids. Germline values: CDR1 SEHNR, CDR2 FQNEAQ (reference sequence). The V and J ends lost 7 bases and 0 bases, in that order; junction bases with no gene match: 8. In DNA, the CDR3 is TGTGCCAGCAACGGGGACAGTGCCCACCAAGAGACCCAGTACTTC. Its translation: CASNGDSAHQETQYF.

J is TRBJ2-7 and V is TRBV2; 16 positions match TRBD2. Germline V gene sequence: CDR1 SNHLY, CDR2 FYNNEI. V shed 6 bases and J 9 bases; nucleotides not matched to a gene: 5. The CDR3 consists of 14 residues. The chain's CDR3 is CASSPGLAGGVQYF. The CDR3 DNA reads TGTGCCAGCAGCCCGGGACTAGCGGGAGGGGTGCAGTACTTC.

The rearrangement uses TRBV25-1 and TRBJ2-5, with TRBD2 matching over 11 bases. The end of the DNA fits TRBJ2-7 better, so the J call may be wrong. Germline CDR1 MGHDK, CDR2 SYGVNS. The CDR3 is 16 residues long. CDR3 sequence: CASSEYVAGGLYEQYF. The CDR3 DNA sequence: TGTGCCAGCAGTGAATACGTAGCGGGAGGGCTCTACGAGCAGTACTTC.

This chain joins TRBV27 and TRBJ2-3, with 8 bases aligning to TRBD1. J was trimmed by 6 bases and V by 4 bases; bases with no gene match: 12. Germline V gives CDR1 MNHEY, CDR2 SMNVEV (reference sequence). The CDR3 consists of 16 residues. The CDR3 DNA is TGTGCCAGCAGTTACAGAGACAGGGGATCAAGGGATACGCAGTATTTT. Translating gives CASSYRDRGSRDTQYF.

This chain uses TRBV13 with TRBJ2-7; D not resolved. Trimming cost V 4 bases and J 5 bases, with 15 bases left between them. CDR3 length: 14 residues. Germline V lookup: CDR1 PRHDT, CDR2 FYEKMQ (reference sequence). The CDR3 is CASSSQPPRDEQYF. CDR3 in DNA: TGTGCCAGCAGCTCCCAGCCTCCCCGGGACGAGCAGTACTTC.

This chain links TRBV7-9 with TRBJ2-3; D is unresolved. Trimming removed 4 bases at V and 4 bases at J, with 15 bases between. CDR3 size: 15 residues. Germline CDR1 is SEHNR and CDR2 is FQNEAQ (reference sequence). CDR3 loop: CASSYSDLRSDTQYF. Here the CDR3 DNA reads TGTGCCAGCAGCTACTCCGATTTACGGTCAGATACGCAGTATTTT.

The chain recombines TRBV7-9 with TRBJ2-3; 8 bases fit TRBD1. CDR1 and CDR2 from the germline V gene are SEHNR and FQNEAQ (reference sequence). V gave up 0 bases and J gave up 3 bases; unmatched junction bases: 5. The CDR3 consists of 16 residues. The CDR3 bases are TGTGCCAGCAGCTTAGCCTTGGACAGGGTTACAGATACGCAGTATTTT. Translated, it gives CASSLALDRVTDTQYF.

This clone was counted between two and nine times. The V call is TRBV15, the J call TRBJ2-5; TRBD2 matches 10 bases. The V and J ends lost 0 bases and 3 bases, in that order; junction bases with no gene match: 13. Germline values: CDR1 LNHNV, CDR2 YYDKDF (reference sequence). This CDR3 is 19 amino acids long. This CDR3 is CATSRDLARAGGGKETQYF. CDR3 coding DNA: TGTGCCACCAGCAGAGATCTGGCGCGAGCGGGGGGGGGAAAAGAGACCCAGTACTTC.

Only a few counts were recorded for this clone. The rearrangement joins TRBV4-2 to TRBJ2-7, with 8 bases fitting TRBD1. This CDR3 is 16 amino acids long. V gave up 3 bases and J gave up 0 bases; unmatched junction bases: 7. Germline V gene lookup returns CDR1 LGHNA and CDR2 YNFKEQ. The CDR3: CASSQSTGEYSYEQYF. CDR3 sequence (DNA): TGTGCCAGCAGCCAGTCGACAGGGGAATACTCCTACGAGCAGTACTTC.

The chain has TRBV6-1 and TRBJ2-7; D uncertain. CDR3 length: 14 amino acids. V dropped 2 bases and J dropped 4 bases, with 12 bases sitting between them. Germline loops: CDR1 MNHNS, CDR2 SASEGT. Here the CDR3 reads CASSEKRGEYEQYF. The CDR3 region has the DNA TGTGCCAGCAGTGAAAAGCGCGGAGAATACGAGCAGTACTTC.

The chain employs TRBV28 and TRBJ2-1, with D maybe TRBD2 (5 bases). Germline lookup yields CDR1 MDHEN and CDR2 SYDVKM. There are 16 residues in the CDR3. With 3 bases removed from V and 0 bases from J, the gap between germline ends came to 12 bases. The CDR3 loop reads CASSLFSGSSYNEQFF. DNA of the CDR3: TGTGCCAGCAGTTTGTTTTCGGGGAGCTCCTACAATGAGCAGTTCTTC. The full variable domain, in which reference TRBV28 and TRBJ2-1 provide the parts outside the CDR3, is DVKVTQSSRYLVKRTGEKVFLECVQDMDHENMFWYRQDPGLGLRLIYFSYDVKMKEKGDIPEGYSVSREKKERFSLILESASTNQTSMYLCASSLFSGSSYNEQFFGPGTRLTVL.

Only a few counts were recorded for this clone. The chain has TRBV27 and TRBJ2-7, with 7 bases aligning to TRBD1. Germline V lookup: CDR1 MNHEY, CDR2 SMNVEV (reference sequence). The CDR3 consists of 13 residues. The V gene end was trimmed by 9 bases and the J gene end by 1 base; junction bases not matched to a gene: 6. CDR3 coding DNA: TGTGCCAGTTGGGGGACAGATTCCTACGAGCAGTACTTC. Encoded protein: CASWGTDSYEQYF.

The V and J genes are TRBV18 and TRBJ2-3; maybe TRBD1 (6 bases). The CDR3 has 17 amino acids. The V end lost 3 bases, the J end lost 3 bases, and 19 bases lay between the germline ends. The V gene's germline CDR1 is KGHSH and CDR2 LQKENI. CDR3 amino acids: CASSPPRAGASTDTQYF. CDR3 bases: TGTGCCAGCTCACCTCCCCGGGCAGGGGCTAGTACAGATACGCAGTATTTT. Based on the CDR3 plus reference TRBV18 and TRBJ2-3, the full variable domain is NAGVMQNPRHLVRRRGQEARLRCSPMKGHSHVYWYRQLPEEGLKFMVYLQKENIIDESGMPKERFSAEFPKEGPSILRIQQVVRGDSAAYFCASSPPRAGASTDTQYFGPGTRLTVL.

This sequence joins TRBV27 and TRBJ2-2; 11 bases map to TRBD1. The CDR3 totals 16 residues. V lost 6 bases to trimming and J lost 7 bases; unmatched junction nucleotides: 10. Germline V gives CDR1 MNHEY, CDR2 SMNVEV (reference sequence). In DNA form, the CDR3 reads TGTGCCAGCAGGGGGGGGACAGGGGGTGCGGTCGGGGAGCTGTTTTTT. Residues: CASRGGTGGAVGELFF.

The V gene is TRBV5-5, the J gene TRBJ1-5; D is perhaps TRBD1 (6 bases). V lost 4 bases to trimming and J lost 7 bases, with 15 bases between them. The CDR3 is made up of 14 amino acids. Germline assignment: CDR1 SGHKS and CDR2 YYEKEE (reference sequence). The CDR3 reads CASSQRGIEQPQHF. The CDR3 DNA follows: TGTGCCAGCAGCCAAAGGGGGATTGAACAGCCCCAGCATTTT.

The V gene is TRBV30, the J gene TRBJ2-3; D perhaps matches TRBD2 (5 bases). Germline V gene sequence: CDR1 GTSNPN, CDR2 SVGIG (reference sequence). The CDR3 has 13 amino acids. The V and J ends lost 4 bases and 8 bases respectively, with 16 bases between them. CDR3 coding DNA: TGTGCCTGGACCACATATAGCGAGGGTACGCAGTATTTT. Its translation is CAWTTYSEGTQYF.

J is TRBJ1-2 and V is TRBV19, with TRBD1 identical over 9 bases. In germline, CDR1 is LNHDA, CDR2 SQIVND (reference sequence). The CDR3 is 18 amino acids. With 2 bases clipped from V and 0 bases from J, the junction kept 10 bases outside the gene matches. CDR3 DNA: TGTGCCAGTAGTATAATGGCCCCCGGACAGGGGACTAACTATGGCTACACCTTC. Translation: CASSIMAPGQGTNYGYTF.

This chain connects TRBV9 to TRBJ2-3; no reliable D call. This CDR3 region has 13 residues. Germline values: CDR1 SGDLS, CDR2 YYNGEE. Trimming took 2 bases from V and 1 from J, leaving 5 bases between them. The CDR3: CASSVTGTDTQYF. CDR3 nucleotides: TGTGCCAGCAGCGTGACTGGCACAGATACGCAGTATTTT.

J is TRBJ2-1 and V is TRBV18, with 9 positions matching TRBD2. The V and J ends lost 3 bases and 6 bases, in that order; junction bases with no gene match: 3. The V gene's germline CDR1 is KGHSH and CDR2 LQKENI. The CDR3 spans 14 residues. The CDR3 bases are TGTGCCAGCTCACCGACTAGCGGCCTCAATGAGCAGTTCTTC. Protein: CASSPTSGLNEQFF.